Below are 12 T cell receptor beta chains sequenced from a single sample in a study of T cell responses to AZD1222 COVID-19 vaccine. Sequencing used immunoSEQ multiplex PCR; TCRdb keeps in-frame clones, though not all of them. This table holds roughly 120,000 clones, about 86% found once. The sample consisted of peripheral blood, taken on day 0 of AZD1222 vaccination. These receptors originate from an adult in good health.

The chain couples TRBV6-4 to TRBJ2-7; tentatively, D is TRBD1 (6 bases). CDR1 is MRHNA and CDR2 is SNTAGT in the germline V gene. The CDR3 covers 14 residues. The ends were cut back, 9 bases at V and 3 bases at J, with 18 bases in the middle. This CDR3 is CARGVTQGHYEQYF. CDR3 sequence (DNA): TGTGCCAGGGGGGTAACACAGGGCCACTACGAGCAGTACTTC.

The chain combines TRBV7-9 with TRBJ2-3; D perhaps matches TRBD2 (5 bases). Germline assignment: CDR1 SEHNR and CDR2 FQNEAQ (reference sequence). CDR3 length equals 13 residues. V was trimmed by 6 bases and J by 3 bases, leaving 10 bases between them. DNA of the CDR3: TGTGCCAGCAGGCCGACGGGAACAGATACGCAGTATTTT. It specifies CASRPTGTDTQYF.

The gene calls are TRBV5-4 and TRBJ2-7; D is possibly TRBD1 (5 bases). The CDR3 sequence is 17 residues long. V lost 1 base to trimming and J lost 2 bases, with 19 bases between them. Germline CDR1 reads SGHNT; CDR2 reads YYREEE (reference sequence). DNA for the CDR3: TGTGCCAGCAGCTTGTTCCCCTTTAGTCAGGGTGCCTACGAGCAGTACTTC. This codes for CASSLFPFSQGAYEQYF.

With regard to this clone: The junction departs from germline at one end; a sequencing error may be responsible. J is TRBJ2-7 and V is TRBV27, with 10 nucleotides matching TRBD2. The CDR3 is 12 residues long. CDR1 MNHEY and CDR2 SMNVEV come from the germline V gene (reference sequence). CDR3 loop: CASSSGLAFFHF. Written as DNA, the CDR3 is TGTGCCAGCAGTTCGGGACTAGCGTTCTTCCACTTC.

This chain uses TRBV5-6 with TRBJ1-2, with D hard to call. The V end was cut by 0 bases, the J end by 8 bases, with 14 bases between. CDR3 length: 14 residues. CDR1 SGHDT and CDR2 YYEEEE come from the germline V gene. DNA of the CDR3: TGTGCCAGCAGCTTGGTAGGGTCAAAGGAAGGCTACACCTTC. Its protein product is CASSLVGSKEGYTF.

V and J are TRBV5-1 and TRBJ2-1; the match to TRBD1 covers 9 bases. V shed 6 bases and J 7 bases; nucleotides not matched to a gene: 5. Germline CDR1 reads SGHRS; CDR2 reads YFSETQ. The CDR3 contains 13 residues. The CDR3: CASMGQGFNEQFF. The CDR3 DNA reads TGCGCCAGCATGGGACAGGGTTTTAATGAGCAGTTCTTC.

The V and J genes are TRBV7-6 and TRBJ1-4; D is possibly TRBD1 (5 bases). Trimming stripped 1 base from V and 3 bases from J, with 12 bases between. Germline V gene data show CDR1 as SGHVS and CDR2 as FNYEAQ. CDR3 size: 16 residues. This chain's CDR3 is CASSLERGVPNEKLFF. In DNA, the CDR3 is TGTGCCAGCAGCTTAGAGAGAGGGGTACCTAATGAAAAACTGTTTTTT.

V gene TRBV7-3 combines with J gene TRBJ2-1, with D perhaps TRBD1 (6 bases). The CDR3 has 15 amino acids. CDR1 is SGHTA, CDR2 FQGTGA, per germline. Between the trimmed V and J ends, which lost 0 bases and 2 bases, there was a span of 8 bases. CDR3 in DNA: TGTGCCAGCAGCTTAACGGGGACACCCTACAATGAGCAGTTCTTC. Protein sequence: CASSLTGTPYNEQFF.

This sequence joins TRBV6-2 or TRBV6-3 and TRBJ1-1, with 10 bases identical to TRBD1. V shed 6 bases, J shed 6 bases, and the junction held 10 bases outside the gene matches. The CDR3 is 15 amino acids. The germline gives CDR1 MNHEY, CDR2 SVGEGT. CDR3 sequence (DNA): TGTGCCAGCAGCACCTTAGCGGGACAGGGGTCTGAAGCTTTCTTT. Its protein is CASSTLAGQGSEAFF.

This rearrangement joins TRBV19 to TRBJ2-3; D gene unclear. Trimming took off 5 bases at V and 1 base at J, with 7 bases between the two ends. The V gene's germline CDR1 is LNHDA and CDR2 SQIVND (reference sequence). The CDR3 spans 13 residues. As DNA, the CDR3 is TGTGCCAGTAGTTTACCTGGCACAGATACGCAGTATTTT. Its translation: CASSLPGTDTQYF.

This chain links TRBV19 with TRBJ1-2, with D perhaps matching TRBD1 (5 bases). CDR3 length: 14 amino acids. V was trimmed by 4 bases and J by 4 bases, leaving 13 bases between them. Per germline, CDR1 LNHDA and CDR2 SQIVND (reference sequence). For the CDR3, the DNA is TGTGCCAGTAGTAACTATCAGGGTAGCTATGGCTACACCTTC. Translation: CASSNYQGSYGYTF.

V and J are TRBV30 and TRBJ2-2; D possibly corresponds to TRBD2 (5 bases). With 3 bases removed from V and 6 bases from J, the gap between germline ends came to 23 bases. Germline values: CDR1 GTSNPN, CDR2 SVGIG (reference sequence). This CDR3 is 17 amino acids long. The CDR3: CAWRPGRTKDGSGELFF. In DNA, the CDR3 is TGTGCCTGGAGGCCGGGAAGAACTAAAGACGGGTCCGGGGAGCTGTTTTTT.